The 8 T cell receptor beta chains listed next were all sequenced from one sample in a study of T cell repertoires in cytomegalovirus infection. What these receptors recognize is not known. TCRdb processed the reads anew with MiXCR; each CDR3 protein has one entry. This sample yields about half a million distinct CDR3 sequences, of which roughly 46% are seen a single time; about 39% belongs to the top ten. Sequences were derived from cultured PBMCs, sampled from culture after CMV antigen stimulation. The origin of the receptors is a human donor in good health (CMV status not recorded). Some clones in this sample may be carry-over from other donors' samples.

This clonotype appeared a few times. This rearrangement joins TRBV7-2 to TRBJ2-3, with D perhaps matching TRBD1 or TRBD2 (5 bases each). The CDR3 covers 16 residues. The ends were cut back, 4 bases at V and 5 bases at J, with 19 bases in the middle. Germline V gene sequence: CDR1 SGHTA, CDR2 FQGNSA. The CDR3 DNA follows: TGTGCCAGCAGCTCACTAGGGACGGAGGTAGGAGATACGCAGTATTTT. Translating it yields CASSSLGTEVGDTQYF.

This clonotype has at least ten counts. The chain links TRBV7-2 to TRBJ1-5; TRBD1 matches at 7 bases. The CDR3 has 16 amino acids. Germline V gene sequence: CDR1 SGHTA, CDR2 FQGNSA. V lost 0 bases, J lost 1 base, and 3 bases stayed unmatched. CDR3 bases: TGTGCCAGCAGCTTAGCCCCGACAGGGAGCAATCAGCCCCAGCATTTT. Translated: CASSLAPTGSNQPQHF.

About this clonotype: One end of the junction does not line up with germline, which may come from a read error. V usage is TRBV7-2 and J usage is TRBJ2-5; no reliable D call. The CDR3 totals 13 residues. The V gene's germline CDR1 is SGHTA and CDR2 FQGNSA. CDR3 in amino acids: CASSSRTEESQYF. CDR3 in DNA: TGTGCCAGCAGCTCCCGCACTGAAGAGAGCCAGTACTTC.

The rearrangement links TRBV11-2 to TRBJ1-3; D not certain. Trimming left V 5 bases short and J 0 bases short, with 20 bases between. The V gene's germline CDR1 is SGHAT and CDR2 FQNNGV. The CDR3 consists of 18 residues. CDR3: CASSEQFDRSRSGNTIYF. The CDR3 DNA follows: TGTGCCAGCAGCGAGCAATTCGATAGGTCCCGCTCTGGAAACACCATATATTTT.

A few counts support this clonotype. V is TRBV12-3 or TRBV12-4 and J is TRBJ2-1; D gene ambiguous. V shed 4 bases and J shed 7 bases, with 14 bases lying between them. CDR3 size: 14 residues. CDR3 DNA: TGTGCCAGCAGTTCATCAAGGACGGATAATGAGCAGTTCTTC. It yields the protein CASSSSRTDNEQFF.

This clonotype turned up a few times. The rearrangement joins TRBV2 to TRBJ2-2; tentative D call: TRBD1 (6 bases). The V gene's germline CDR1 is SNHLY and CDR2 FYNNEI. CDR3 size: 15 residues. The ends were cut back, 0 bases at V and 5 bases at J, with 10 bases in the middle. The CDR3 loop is CASSEALGQTGELFF. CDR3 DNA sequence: TGTGCCAGCAGTGAAGCGCTAGGACAGACCGGGGAGCTGTTTTTT.

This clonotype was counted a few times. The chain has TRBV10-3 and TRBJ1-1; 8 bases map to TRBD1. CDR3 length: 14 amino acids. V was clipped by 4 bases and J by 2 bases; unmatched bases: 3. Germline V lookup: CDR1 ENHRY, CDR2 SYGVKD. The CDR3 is CAISVGQVNTEAFF. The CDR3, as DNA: TGTGCCATCAGTGTGGGACAGGTCAACACTGAAGCTTTCTTT.

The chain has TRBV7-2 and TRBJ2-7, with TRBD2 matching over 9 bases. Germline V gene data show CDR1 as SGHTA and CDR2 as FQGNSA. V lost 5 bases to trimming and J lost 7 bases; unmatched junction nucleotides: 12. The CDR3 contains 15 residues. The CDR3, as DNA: TGTGCCAGCAGCACCTACAGGGCGGCGGGAGGGGAGCAGTACTTC. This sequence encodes CASSTYRAAGGEQYF.